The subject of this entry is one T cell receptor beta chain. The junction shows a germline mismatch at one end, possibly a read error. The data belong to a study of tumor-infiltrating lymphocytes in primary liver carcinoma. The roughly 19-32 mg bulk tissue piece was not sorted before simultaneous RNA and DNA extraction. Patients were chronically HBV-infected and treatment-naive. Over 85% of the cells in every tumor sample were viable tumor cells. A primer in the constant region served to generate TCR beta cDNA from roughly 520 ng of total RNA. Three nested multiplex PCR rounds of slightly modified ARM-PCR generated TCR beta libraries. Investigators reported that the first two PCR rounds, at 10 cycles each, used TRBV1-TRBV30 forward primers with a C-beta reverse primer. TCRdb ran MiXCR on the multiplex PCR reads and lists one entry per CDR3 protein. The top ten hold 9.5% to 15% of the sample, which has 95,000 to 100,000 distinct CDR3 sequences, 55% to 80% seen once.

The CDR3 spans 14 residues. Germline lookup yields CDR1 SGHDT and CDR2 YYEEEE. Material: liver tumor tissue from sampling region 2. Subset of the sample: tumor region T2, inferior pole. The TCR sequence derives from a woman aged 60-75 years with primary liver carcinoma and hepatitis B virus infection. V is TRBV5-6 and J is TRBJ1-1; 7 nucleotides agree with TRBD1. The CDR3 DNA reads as TGTGCCAGCGGCTTGGGACAGCTGAACTCTGGAGCTTTCTTT. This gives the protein CASGLGQLNSGAFF.